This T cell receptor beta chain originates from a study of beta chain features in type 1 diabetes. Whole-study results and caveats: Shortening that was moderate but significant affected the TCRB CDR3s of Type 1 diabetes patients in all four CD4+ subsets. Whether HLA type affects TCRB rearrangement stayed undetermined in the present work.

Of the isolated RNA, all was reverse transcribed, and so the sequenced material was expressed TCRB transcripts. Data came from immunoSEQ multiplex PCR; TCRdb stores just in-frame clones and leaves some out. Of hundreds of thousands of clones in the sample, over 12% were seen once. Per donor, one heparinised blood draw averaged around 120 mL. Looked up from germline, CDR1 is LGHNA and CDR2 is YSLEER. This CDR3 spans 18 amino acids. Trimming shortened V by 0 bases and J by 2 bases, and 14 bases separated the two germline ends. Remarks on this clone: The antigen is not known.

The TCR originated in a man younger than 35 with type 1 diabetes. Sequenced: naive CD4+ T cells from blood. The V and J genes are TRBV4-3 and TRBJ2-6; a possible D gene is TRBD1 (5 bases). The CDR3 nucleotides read TGCGCCAGCAGCCAAGATTCACTACAGGCGGCTGGGGCCAACGTCCTGACTTTC. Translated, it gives CASSQDSLQAAGANVLTF.